This T cell receptor (beta chain) comes out of a study of shared clonotypes between healthy human individuals. The length of the CDR3 is 15 residues. Germline trimming cut 1 base from V and 7 bases from J; bases unmatched to any gene: 4. Germline V lookup: CDR1 SGHRS, CDR2 YFSETQ. Assay: immunoSEQ multiplex PCR; the TCRdb copy retains only in-frame clones and omits some. There are millions of clones in the sample; about 92% occur only once, and 0.39% lies in the top ten. The source is a man aged 18 to 29 in good health. Some clones in this sample may be carry-over from other donors' samples. Material: naive CD4+ T cells from PBMCs. Indicated subset: CD45RA+ positively selected. The genes are TRBV5-1 and TRBJ2-2, with 10 bases fitting TRBD2. The CDR3 reads CASSLQLAGNGELFF. DNA of the CDR3: TGCGCCAGCAGCTTGCAACTAGCGGGGAACGGGGAGCTGTTTTTT.